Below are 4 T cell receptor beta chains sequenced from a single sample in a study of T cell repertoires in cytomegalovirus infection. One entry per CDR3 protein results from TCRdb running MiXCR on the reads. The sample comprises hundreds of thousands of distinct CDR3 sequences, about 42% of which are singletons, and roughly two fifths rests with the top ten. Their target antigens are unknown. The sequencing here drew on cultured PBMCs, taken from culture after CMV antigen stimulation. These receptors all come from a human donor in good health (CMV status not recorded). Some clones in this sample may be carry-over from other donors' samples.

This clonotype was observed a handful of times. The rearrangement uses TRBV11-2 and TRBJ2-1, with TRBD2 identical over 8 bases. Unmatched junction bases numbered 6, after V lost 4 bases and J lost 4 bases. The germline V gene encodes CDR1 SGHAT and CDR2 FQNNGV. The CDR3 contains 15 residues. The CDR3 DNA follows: TGTGCCAGCAGCTCCCGGTCTAGCGGGTACAATGAGCAGTTCTTC. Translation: CASSSRSSGYNEQFF.

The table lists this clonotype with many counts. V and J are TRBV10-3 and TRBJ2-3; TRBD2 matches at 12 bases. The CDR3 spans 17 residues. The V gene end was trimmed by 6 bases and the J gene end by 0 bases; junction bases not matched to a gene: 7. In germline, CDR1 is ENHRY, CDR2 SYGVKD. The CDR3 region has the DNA TGTGCCATCAGGCCGACTAGCGGGGGAGCTAGCACAGATACGCAGTATTTT. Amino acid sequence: CAIRPTSGGASTDTQYF.

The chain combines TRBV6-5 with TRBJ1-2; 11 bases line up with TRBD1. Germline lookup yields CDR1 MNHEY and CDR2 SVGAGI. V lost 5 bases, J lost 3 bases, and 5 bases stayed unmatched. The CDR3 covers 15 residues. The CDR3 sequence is CASSRRTGGDYGYTF. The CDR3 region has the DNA TGTGCCAGCAGTCGACGGACAGGGGGCGACTATGGCTACACCTTC.

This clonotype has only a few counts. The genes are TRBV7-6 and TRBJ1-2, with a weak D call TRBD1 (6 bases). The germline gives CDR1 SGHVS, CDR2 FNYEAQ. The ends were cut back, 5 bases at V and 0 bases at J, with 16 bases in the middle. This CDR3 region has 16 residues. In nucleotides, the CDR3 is TGTGCCAGCAGCAAAATGCCGGGACAAGCTAACTATGGCTACACCTTC. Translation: CASSKMPGQANYGYTF.